Described below is a single TCR beta chain sequence and its context. What it binds is unknown. Germline CDR1 and CDR2: KGHSH and LQKENI. Between the trimmed V and J ends, which lost 1 base and 0 bases, there was a span of 7 bases. The CDR3 length is 15 residues. The treatment here: 15 to 20 received Ad26.COV2.S at low or high dose, single or two shots; 5 received placebo; per-sample allocation not given. Vaccine and placebo recipients were sampled on day 63 after the first injection. This sample is drawn from a study of Ad26.COV2.S vaccination and SARS-CoV-2 variants. Overall study results and limits: Reported findings describe substantial breadth in spike-specific CD8+ and CD4+ T cell responses following vaccination. The study found similar non-spike TCR breadth in vaccine and placebo recipients.

The data were produced by immunoSEQ multiplex PCR, yet TCRdb's version contains in-frame clones alone and is incomplete. The table includes about 400,000 clones, about four fifths detected once. Material: peripheral blood, obtained in a trial of Ad26.COV2.S vaccine versus placebo. The receptor was isolated from a person aged 18-65 years who received the Ad26.COV2.S COVID-19 vaccine or a placebo. The chain employs TRBV18 and TRBJ1-5; D gene uncertain. The CDR3 sequence is CASSPQPSSNQPQHF. The CDR3, as DNA: TGTGCCAGCTCACCACAACCGAGTAGCAATCAGCCCCAGCATTTT.